The 21 T cell receptor beta chains listed next were all sequenced from one sample in a study of T cell repertoires in aging, cancer and after chemotherapy. TRB rearrangements spanning V, D and J were amplified using mixed TRB-A/B primers. TCRdb passed the multiplex PCR reads through MiXCR, listing each CDR3 protein once. The top ten hold 1% to 1.5% of the sample, which has 9,000 to 13,000 distinct CDR3 sequences, less than 30% seen once. The template was genomic DNA from peripheral blood, not RNA. Sequencing was done on a sample of blood. The receptors originated from a human donor in good health.

The gene calls are TRBV24-1 and TRBJ2-1; D is uncertain. Trimming shortened V by 2 bases and J by 3 bases, and 13 bases separated the two germline ends. The CDR3 loop spans 16 amino acids. The germline gives CDR1 KGHDR, CDR2 SFDVKD. The CDR3 is CATSDSGAENYNEQFF. CDR3 DNA: TGTGCCACCAGTGATTCTGGAGCCGAGAACTACAATGAGCAGTTCTTC.

V gene TRBV28 combines with J gene TRBJ1-5, with D possibly being TRBD1 (6 bases). Trimming cost V 5 bases and J 2 bases, with 13 bases left between them. Germline V gives CDR1 MDHEN, CDR2 SYDVKM. This CDR3 contains 15 residues. The DNA for the CDR3 is TGTGCCAGCAGTGAAAGGGGGTACGGCAATCAGCCCCAGCATTTT. Translation gives CASSERGYGNQPQHF.

Remarks on this clonotype: With a much larger clone just one base away, this may be a read error. The V call is TRBV6-5, the J call TRBJ2-7; no definite D call. The CDR3 totals 13 residues. CDR1 is MNHEY and CDR2 is SVGAGI in the germline V gene. The CDR3 reads CASSYVDNYEKYF. As DNA, the CDR3 is TGTGCCAGCAGTTACGTGGATAACTACGAGAAGTACTTC.

This clonotype is judged medium-sized (0.01 to 0.1%). J is TRBJ2-6 and V is TRBV7-9, with TRBD1 matching 8 bases. Per germline, CDR1 SEHNR and CDR2 FQNEAQ (reference sequence). Trimming at V came to 5 bases and at J to 1 base, leaving 4 bases not matched to a gene. This CDR3 has 16 residues. The CDR3 region is CASSRTGRSGANVLTF. The CDR3 DNA follows: TGTGCCAGCAGCAGGACAGGGAGGTCTGGGGCCAACGTCCTGACTTTC.

V is TRBV7-9 and J is TRBJ2-7; TRBD2 matches 9 bases. Germline V gives CDR1 SEHNR, CDR2 FQNEAQ (reference sequence). CDR3 length: 15 amino acids. Trimming removed 4 bases from V and 2 bases from J; junction bases left unmatched: 6. The CDR3 DNA reads TGTGCCAGCAGCTGGTCTAGCGGGATGACCTACGAGCAGTACTTC. Translation: CASSWSSGMTYEQYF.

This clonotype is termed medium-sized. The rearrangement uses TRBV20-1 and TRBJ1-2; D call uncertain. Germline-derived CDR1 and CDR2 are DFQATT and SNEGSKA (reference sequence). The CDR3 totals 12 residues. V shed 6 bases and J shed 0 bases, with 8 bases lying between them. The DNA of the CDR3 is TGCAGTGCGTGGACCCCTAACTATGGCTACACCTTC. Amino acid sequence: CSAWTPNYGYTF.

The chain couples TRBV28 to TRBJ1-1; TRBD1 aligns across 11 bases. Germline-derived CDR1 and CDR2 are MDHEN and SYDVKM. CDR3 length: 15 residues. V gave up 6 bases and J gave up 7 bases; unmatched junction bases: 10. CDR3 sequence reads: CASRTGTGGSGEAFF. The DNA for the CDR3 is TGTGCCAGCAGAACCGGGACAGGGGGATCCGGTGAAGCTTTCTTT.

This chain uses TRBV7-9 with TRBJ2-7; 7 bases are a match to TRBD1. J lost 5 bases, V lost 5 bases, and 6 bases had no gene match. There are 13 residues in the CDR3. Germline CDR1 SEHNR, CDR2 FQNEAQ (reference sequence). CDR3 nucleotide sequence: TGTGCCAGCAGCCTGGAGACAGGGAACGAGCAGTACTTC. Protein product: CASSLETGNEQYF. Full variable domain (outside the CDR3, taken from reference TRBV7-9 and TRBJ2-7): DTGVSQNPRHKITKRGQNVTFRCDPISEHNRLYWYRQTLGQGPEFLTYFQNEAQLEKSRLLSDRFSAERPKGSFSTLEIQRTEQGDSAMYLCASSLETGNEQYFGPGTRLTVT.

This clonotype is labeled as medium-sized. The chain couples TRBV20-1 to TRBJ2-7, with 12 bases aligning to TRBD1. V lost 1 base, J lost 3 bases, and 7 bases stayed unmatched. Germline V lookup: CDR1 DFQATT, CDR2 SNEGSKA (reference sequence). This CDR3 contains 16 residues. In DNA form, the CDR3 reads TGCAGTGCTAGAGTATTCGGGACAGGGGGCATCTACGAGCAGTACTTC. It translates to CSARVFGTGGIYEQYF.

About this clonotype itself: Given a much more abundant clone one base away, this may be a read error. This chain joins TRBV11-1 and TRBJ2-7; D gene unclear. CDR3 size: 15 residues. Trimming left V 5 bases short and J 9 bases short, with 23 bases between. The germline V gene encodes CDR1 SGHAT and CDR2 FQDESV (reference sequence). The CDR3: CASSPRLSHTDGQYF. The CDR3 region has the DNA TGTGCCAGCAGCCCGAGACTCTCCCACACGGACGGGCAGTACTTC.

Comments on this clonotype: The junction and the germline gene differ at one end; a read error may be behind it. J is TRBJ2-1 and V is TRBV20-1; D is unresolved. CDR1 is DFQATT and CDR2 is SNEGSKA in the germline V gene (reference sequence). The CDR3 spans 13 residues. The CDR3 region is CSADRASHNEQFF. The CDR3 DNA reads TGCAGTGCTGACCGGGCCTCCCACAATGAGCAGTTCTTC.

This clonotype was observed a handful of times. CDR3 sequence (DNA): TGTGCCAGCAGTTTATCGGCAGGGGGCGAAACTGAAGCTTTCTTT. Translation: CASSLSAGGETEAFF. The V gene is TRBV27, the J gene TRBJ1-1, with 8 bases lining up with TRBD1. Looked up from germline, CDR1 is MNHEY and CDR2 is SMNVEV (reference sequence). V shed 0 bases, J shed 5 bases, and the junction held 5 bases outside the gene matches. The CDR3 has 15 amino acids.

V and J are TRBV28 and TRBJ2-1; D assignment may be TRBD1 or TRBD2 (5 bases each). The germline gives CDR1 MDHEN, CDR2 SYDVKM. The CDR3 runs to 15 residues. The V gene lost 3 bases and the J gene lost 6 bases, with 15 bases spanning the gap. CDR3 sequence reads: CASSFGSAGGNEQFF. As DNA, the CDR3 is TGTGCCAGCAGTTTTGGCAGCGCTGGGGGCAATGAGCAGTTCTTC.

This clonotype is termed medium-sized. The chain recombines TRBV6-5 with TRBJ1-2; the match to TRBD1 covers 7 bases. CDR1 is MNHEY, CDR2 SVGAGI, per germline. CDR3 size: 14 residues. Unmatched junction bases numbered 6, after V lost 6 bases and J lost 2 bases. The CDR3: CASSDSQGNYGYTF. The CDR3 coding sequence is TGTGCCAGCAGCGATTCACAGGGGAACTATGGCTACACCTTC.

The DNA of the CDR3 is TGCAGTGCAACTAGCGGGGGGGTTAGAGGCAATCAGCCCCAGCATTTT. Its translation is CSATSGGVRGNQPQHF. The chain joins TRBV20-1 to TRBJ1-5; D is perhaps TRBD1 (5 bases). The CDR3 length is 16 residues. The V end was cut by 6 bases, the J end by 2 bases, with 20 bases between. Germline V CDR1 and CDR2: DFQATT, SNEGSKA (reference sequence).

The chain employs TRBV28 and TRBJ2-1; 13 bases agree with TRBD2. The length of the CDR3 is 17 residues. V was pared by 2 bases and J by 4 bases, with 5 bases of the junction left unmatched. Germline-derived CDR1 and CDR2 are MDHEN and SYDVKM. This chain's CDR3 is CASSLRTSGSGYNEQFF. In DNA, the CDR3 is TGTGCCAGCAGTTTAAGGACTAGCGGGAGCGGTTACAATGAGCAGTTCTTC. The full variable domain, with the rest looked up from reference TRBV28 and TRBJ2-1, is DVKVTQSSRYLVKRTGEKVFLECVQDMDHENMFWYRQDPGLGLRLIYFSYDVKMKEKGDIPEGYSVSREKKERFSLILESASTNQTSMYLCASSLRTSGSGYNEQFFGPGTRLTVL.

This clonotype is medium-sized. The gene calls are TRBV19 and TRBJ2-7, with TRBD1 matching 9 bases. The germline CDR1 and CDR2 sequences are LNHDA and SQIVND (reference sequence). The CDR3 is 12 amino acids. The junction had 7 bases not matched to a gene; V was cut back by 5 bases and J by 11 bases. The CDR3 region has the DNA TGTGCCAGTAGTCCCGGGACAGGGTTCGAGTACTTC. It translates to CASSPGTGFEYF.

The chain combines TRBV7-9 with TRBJ2-1; D remains ambiguous. Germline CDR1 is SEHNR and CDR2 is FQNEAQ (reference sequence). V was clipped by 8 bases and J by 0 bases, with 14 bases between them. CDR3 size: 15 residues. The CDR3 sequence: CASGLTKSSYNEQFF. CDR3 in DNA: TGTGCCAGCGGTCTCACGAAATCCTCCTACAATGAGCAGTTCTTC.

This clonotype has a handful of counts. The rearrangement links TRBV6-2 or TRBV6-3 to TRBJ1-3; TRBD1 is a possible D gene (5 bases). The germline gives CDR1 MNHEY, CDR2 SVGEGT. The V and J ends lost 2 bases and 4 bases respectively, with 12 bases between them. The CDR3 contains 15 residues. The DNA for the CDR3 is TGTGCCAGCAGTTACGACCGGGGACTCGGAAACACCATATATTTT. This translates into CASSYDRGLGNTIYF.

By frequency in the sample, this clonotype is medium-sized. V and J are TRBV6-5 and TRBJ2-7; TRBD1 matches at 8 bases. The CDR3 covers 15 residues. Germline V gene data show CDR1 as MNHEY and CDR2 as SVGAGI. With V trimmed by 0 bases and J by 4 bases, 5 bases remained unmatched. CDR3 sequence (DNA): TGTGCCAGCAGTTACTCGGACAGGGCCCTATACGAGCAGTACTTC. Amino acid sequence: CASSYSDRALYEQYF.

This clonotype has more than one count but fewer than ten. The chain uses TRBV28 and TRBJ2-7, with D maybe TRBD2 (5 bases). V was pared by 2 bases and J by 0 bases, with 14 bases between. This CDR3 has 16 residues. Germline lookup yields CDR1 MDHEN and CDR2 SYDVKM. In nucleotides, the CDR3 is TGTGCCAGCAGTTTAAGAGTGAGAGGGAGCTCCTACGAGCAGTACTTC. Protein: CASSLRVRGSSYEQYF.